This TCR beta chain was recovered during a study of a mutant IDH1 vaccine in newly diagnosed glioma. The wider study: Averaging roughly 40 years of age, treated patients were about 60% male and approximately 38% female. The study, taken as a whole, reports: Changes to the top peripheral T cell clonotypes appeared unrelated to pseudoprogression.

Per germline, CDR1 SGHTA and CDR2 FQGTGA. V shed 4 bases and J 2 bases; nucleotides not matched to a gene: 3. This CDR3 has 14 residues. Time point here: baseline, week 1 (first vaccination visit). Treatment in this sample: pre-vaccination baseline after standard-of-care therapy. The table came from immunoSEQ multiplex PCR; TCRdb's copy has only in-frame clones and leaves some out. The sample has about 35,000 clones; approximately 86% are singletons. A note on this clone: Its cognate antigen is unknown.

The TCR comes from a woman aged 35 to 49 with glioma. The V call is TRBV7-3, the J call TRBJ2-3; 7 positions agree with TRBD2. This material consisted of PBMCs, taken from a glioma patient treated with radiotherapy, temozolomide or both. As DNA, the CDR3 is TGTGCCAGCAGCTCGGGGAGGGCCACAGATACGCAGTATTTT. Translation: CASSSGRATDTQYF.